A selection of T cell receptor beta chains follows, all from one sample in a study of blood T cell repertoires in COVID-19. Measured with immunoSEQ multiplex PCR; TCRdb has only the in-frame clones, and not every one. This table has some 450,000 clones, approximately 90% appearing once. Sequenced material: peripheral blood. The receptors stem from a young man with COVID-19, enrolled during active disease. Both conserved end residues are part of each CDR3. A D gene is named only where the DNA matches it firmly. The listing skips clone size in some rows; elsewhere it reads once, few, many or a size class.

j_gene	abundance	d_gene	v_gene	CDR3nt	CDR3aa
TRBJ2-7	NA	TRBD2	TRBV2	TGTGCCAGTCGGTTGGAAGCGGGAGGGCTCGGCGAGCAGTACTTC	CASRLEAGGLGEQYF
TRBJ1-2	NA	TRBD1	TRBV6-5	TGTGCCAGCAGAAGACGACAGGGGCGAGGCTATGGCTACACCTTC	CASRRRQGRGYGYTF
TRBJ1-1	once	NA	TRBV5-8	TGTGCCAGCAGTCTAACAGACAGATACACTGAAGCTTTCTTT	CASSLTDRYTEAFF
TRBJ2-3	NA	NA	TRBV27	TGTGCCAGCAGACCTAGAAGCACAGATACGCAGTATTTT	CASRPRSTDTQYF
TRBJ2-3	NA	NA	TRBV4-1	TGCGCCAGCAGCCAAGGACAGATCACAGATACGCAGTATTTT	CASSQGQITDTQYF
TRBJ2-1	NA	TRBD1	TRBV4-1	TGCGCCAGCAGCTTGACAGGGGGGCCTAATAGTGAGCAGTTCTTC	CASSLTGGPNSEQFF
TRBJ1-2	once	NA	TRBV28	TGTGCCAGCAGTTTGGGGTCCGGCGGAGGGAACTATGGCTACACCTTC	CASSLGSGGGNYGYTF
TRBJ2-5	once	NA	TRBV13	TGTGCCAGCAGTCGGGCCGGGGGGCGGGAGACCCAGTACTTC	CASSRAGGRETQYF
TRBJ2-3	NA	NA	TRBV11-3	TGTGCCAGCAGCTTAGGAGGAAAAACAGATACGCAGTATTTT	CASSLGGKTDTQYF
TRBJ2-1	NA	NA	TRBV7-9	TGTGCCAGCAGCTTCATTTATAGGGGATTGAGTTTCAACAATGAGCAGTTCTTC	CASSFIYRGLSFNNEQFF
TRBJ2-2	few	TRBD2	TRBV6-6	TGTGCCAGCAGGCCGACTAGCTCAGTCACCGGGGAGCTGTTTTTT	CASRPTSSVTGELFF
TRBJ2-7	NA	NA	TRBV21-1	TGTGCCAGCAGCAAAGTAGATGAGACCTACGAGCAGTACTTC	CASSKVDETYEQYF
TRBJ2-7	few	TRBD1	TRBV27	TGTGCCAGCAGTTGGGGAGACAGGGCACGCGAGCAGTACTTC	CASSWGDRAREQYF
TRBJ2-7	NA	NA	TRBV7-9	TGTGCCAGCAGCTCCTACTACGAGCAGTACTTC	CASSSYYEQYF
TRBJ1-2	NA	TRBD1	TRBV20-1	TGCAGTGCTAGTGTCAGGGGGCTTCAGGAGGACTATGGCTACACCTTC	CSASVRGLQEDYGYTF
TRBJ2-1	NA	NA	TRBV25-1	TGTGCCAGCAGTGGTTCGACAGGGAGGAATGAGCAGTTCTTC	CASSGSTGRNEQFF
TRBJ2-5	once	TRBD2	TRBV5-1	TGCGCCAGCAGCTTGGGGGGACTAGCGCCAGAGACCCAGTACTTC	CASSLGGLAPETQYF
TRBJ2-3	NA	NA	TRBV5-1	TGCGCCAGCAGCTTGGTAAAAGATACGCAGTATTTT	CASSLVKDTQYF
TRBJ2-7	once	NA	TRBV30	TGTGCCTGGATGAGGTCTCCCTCAGCAGACTACGAGCAGTACTTC	CAWMRSPSADYEQYF